This T cell receptor (beta chain) was captured by sequencing in a study of OX40 agonist ivuxolimab in advanced cancers. Profiling relied on immunoSEQ multiplex PCR, and the TCRdb table lists in-frame clones only, not all of them. The sample lists approximately 66,000 clones; approximately 90% were seen once. On this clone itself: Its matching antigen is unknown.

Study results and limitations: There were, on average, more expanded clones in CD8+ T cells than in CD4+.

This CDR3 is 14 amino acids long. Trimming stripped 6 bases from V and 4 bases from J, with 13 bases between. The germline V gene has CDR1 MNHNY and CDR2 SVGAGI (reference sequence). The receptor comes from an adult with an advanced solid tumor such as melanoma, head and neck, liver or kidney cancer. The J gene is TRBJ1-3, the V gene TRBV6-6; D remains ambiguous. The input for sequencing was CD4+ or CD8+ T cells sorted from blood, taken in a trial of the OX40 agonist ivuxolimab. The CDR3 DNA is TGTGCCAGCAGCCAGCCGGGGTCCGGAAACACCATATATTTT. Protein: CASSQPGSGNTIYF.